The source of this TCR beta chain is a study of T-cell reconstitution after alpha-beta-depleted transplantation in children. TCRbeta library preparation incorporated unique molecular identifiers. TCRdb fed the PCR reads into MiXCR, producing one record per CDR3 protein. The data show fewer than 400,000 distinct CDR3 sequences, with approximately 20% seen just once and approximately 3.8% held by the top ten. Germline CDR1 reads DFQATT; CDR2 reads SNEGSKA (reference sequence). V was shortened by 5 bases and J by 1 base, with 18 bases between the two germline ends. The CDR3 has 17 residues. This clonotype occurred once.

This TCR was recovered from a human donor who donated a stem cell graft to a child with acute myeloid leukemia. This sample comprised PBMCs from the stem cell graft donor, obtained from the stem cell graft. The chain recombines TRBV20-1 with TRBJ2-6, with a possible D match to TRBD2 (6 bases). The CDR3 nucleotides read TGCAGTGCTCAGGTGGTCTCGGGAGTATCTGGGGCCAACGTCCTGACTTTC. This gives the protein CSAQVVSGVSGANVLTF.